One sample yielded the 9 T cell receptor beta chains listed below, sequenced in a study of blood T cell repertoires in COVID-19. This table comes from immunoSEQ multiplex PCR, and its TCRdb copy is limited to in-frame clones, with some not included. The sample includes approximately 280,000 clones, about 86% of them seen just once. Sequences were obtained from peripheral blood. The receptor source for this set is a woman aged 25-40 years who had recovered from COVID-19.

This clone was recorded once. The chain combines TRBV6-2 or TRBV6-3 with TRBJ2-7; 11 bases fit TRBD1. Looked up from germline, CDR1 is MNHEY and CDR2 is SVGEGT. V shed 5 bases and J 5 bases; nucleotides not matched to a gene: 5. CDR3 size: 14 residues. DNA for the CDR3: TGTGCCAGCAGTGTCGGGACAGGGGGAAACGAGCAGTACTTC. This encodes CASSVGTGGNEQYF.

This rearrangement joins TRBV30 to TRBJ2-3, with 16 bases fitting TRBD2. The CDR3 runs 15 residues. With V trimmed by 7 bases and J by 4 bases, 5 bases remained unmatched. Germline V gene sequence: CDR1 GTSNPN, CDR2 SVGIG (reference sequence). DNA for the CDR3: TGTGCCTCCGGGACTAGCGGGGGGGAGGCAGATACGCAGTATTTT. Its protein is CASGTSGGEADTQYF. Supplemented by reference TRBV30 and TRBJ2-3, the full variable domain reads SQTIHQWPATLVQPVGSPLSLECTVEGTSNPNLYWYRQAAGRGLQLLFYSVGIGQISSEVPQNLSASRPQDRQFILSSKKLLLSDSGFYLCASGTSGGEADTQYFGPGTRLTVL.

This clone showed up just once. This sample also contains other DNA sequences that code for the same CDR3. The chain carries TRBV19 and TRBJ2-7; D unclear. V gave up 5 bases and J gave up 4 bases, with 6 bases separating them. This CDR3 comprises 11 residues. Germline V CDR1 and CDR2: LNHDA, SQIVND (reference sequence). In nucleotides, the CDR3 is TGTGCCAGTAGTTCCAATTACGAGCAGTACTTC. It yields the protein CASSSNYEQYF.

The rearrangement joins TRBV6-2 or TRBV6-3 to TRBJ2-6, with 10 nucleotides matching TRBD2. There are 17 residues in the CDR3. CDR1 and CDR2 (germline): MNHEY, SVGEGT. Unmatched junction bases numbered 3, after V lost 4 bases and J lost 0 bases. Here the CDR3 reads CASSSGTSASGANVLTF. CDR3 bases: TGTGCCAGCAGTTCCGGGACTAGCGCCTCTGGGGCCAACGTCCTGACTTTC.

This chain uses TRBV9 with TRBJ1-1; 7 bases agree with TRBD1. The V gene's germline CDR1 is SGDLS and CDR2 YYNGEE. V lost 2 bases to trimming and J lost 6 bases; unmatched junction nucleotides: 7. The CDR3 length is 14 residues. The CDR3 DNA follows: TGTGCCAGCAGCGTGGAGGGGGCAGTCCCTGAAGCTTTCTTT. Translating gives CASSVEGAVPEAFF.

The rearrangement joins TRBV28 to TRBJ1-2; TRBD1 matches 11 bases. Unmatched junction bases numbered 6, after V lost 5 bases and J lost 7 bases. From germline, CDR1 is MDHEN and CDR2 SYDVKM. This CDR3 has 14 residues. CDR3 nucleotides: TGTGCCAGCAGTCCTCGGACAGGGGGCCTTGGCTACACCTTC. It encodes CASSPRTGGLGYTF.

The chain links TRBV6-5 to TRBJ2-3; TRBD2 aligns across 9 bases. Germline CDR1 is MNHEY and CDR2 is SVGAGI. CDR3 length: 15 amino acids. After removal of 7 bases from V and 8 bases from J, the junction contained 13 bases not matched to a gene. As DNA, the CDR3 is TGTGCCAGCAACGTACTAGCGGGTTCGGCGGGTACGCAGTATTTT. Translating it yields CASNVLAGSAGTQYF.

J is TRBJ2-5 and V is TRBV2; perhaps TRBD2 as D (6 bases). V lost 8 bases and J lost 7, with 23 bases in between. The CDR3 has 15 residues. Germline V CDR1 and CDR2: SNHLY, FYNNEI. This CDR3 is CASGPLRAFGGTQYF. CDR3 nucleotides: TGTGCCAGCGGACCGTTGCGGGCCTTCGGGGGGACCCAGTACTTC.

The CDR3 DNA is TGTGCCAGCAGTCAATCGGTCACAGATACGCAGTATTTT. It encodes CASSQSVTDTQYF. The chain employs TRBV7-2 and TRBJ2-3; no clear D. The CDR3 is 13 amino acids. Trimming stripped 6 bases from V and 2 bases from J, with 9 bases between. Germline assignment: CDR1 SGHTA and CDR2 FQGNSA.